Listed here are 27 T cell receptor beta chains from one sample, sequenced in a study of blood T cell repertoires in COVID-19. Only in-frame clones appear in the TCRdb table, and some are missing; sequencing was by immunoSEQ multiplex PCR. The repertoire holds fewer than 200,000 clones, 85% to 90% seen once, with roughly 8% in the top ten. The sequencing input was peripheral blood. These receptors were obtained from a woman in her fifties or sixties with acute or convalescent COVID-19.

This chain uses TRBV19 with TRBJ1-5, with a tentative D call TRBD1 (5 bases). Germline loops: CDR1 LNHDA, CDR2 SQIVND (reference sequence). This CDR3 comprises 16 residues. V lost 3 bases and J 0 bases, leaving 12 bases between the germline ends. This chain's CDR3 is CASSITGVYSNQPQHF. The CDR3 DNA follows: TGTGCCAGTAGTATCACGGGGGTCTATAGCAATCAGCCCCAGCATTTT. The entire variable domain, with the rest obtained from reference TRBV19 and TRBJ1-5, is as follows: DGGITQSPKYLFRKEGQNVTLSCEQNLNHDAMYWYRQDPGQGLRLIYYSQIVNDFQKGDIAEGYSVSREKKESFPLTVTSAQKNPTAFYLCASSITGVYSNQPQHFGDGTRLSIL.

Here the CDR3 DNA reads TGTGCCACCAGCAGAGATTCCCTAGCGGGAGTCACCGGGGAGCTGTTTTTT. Its translation: CATSRDSLAGVTGELFF. The rearrangement joins TRBV15 to TRBJ2-2; the match to TRBD2 covers 10 bases. The CDR3 loop spans 17 amino acids. The V gene's germline CDR1 is LNHNV and CDR2 YYDKDF (reference sequence). Trimming cost V 0 bases and J 4 bases; bases outside gene matches: 5.

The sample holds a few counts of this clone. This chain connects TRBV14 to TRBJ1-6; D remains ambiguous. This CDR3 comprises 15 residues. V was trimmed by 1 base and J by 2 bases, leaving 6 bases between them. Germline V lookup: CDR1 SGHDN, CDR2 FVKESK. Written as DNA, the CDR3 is TGTGCCAGCAGCCAAGTTTCCGCCTATAATTCACCCCTCCACTTT. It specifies CASSQVSAYNSPLHF.

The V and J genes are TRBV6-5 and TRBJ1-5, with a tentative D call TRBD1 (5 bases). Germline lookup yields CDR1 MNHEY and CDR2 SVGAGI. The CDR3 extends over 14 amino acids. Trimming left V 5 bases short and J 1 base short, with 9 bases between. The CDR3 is CASSNRQSNQPQHF. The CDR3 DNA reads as TGTGCCAGCAGTAATCGACAGAGCAATCAGCCCCAGCATTTT.

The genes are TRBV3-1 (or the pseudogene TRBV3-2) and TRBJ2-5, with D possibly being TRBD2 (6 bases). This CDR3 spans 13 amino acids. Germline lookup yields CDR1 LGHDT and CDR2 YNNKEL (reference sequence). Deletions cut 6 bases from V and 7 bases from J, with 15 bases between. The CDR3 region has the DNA TGTGCCAGCAGTGGGACTGTGAAAGCGACCCAGTACTTC. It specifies CASSGTVKATQYF.

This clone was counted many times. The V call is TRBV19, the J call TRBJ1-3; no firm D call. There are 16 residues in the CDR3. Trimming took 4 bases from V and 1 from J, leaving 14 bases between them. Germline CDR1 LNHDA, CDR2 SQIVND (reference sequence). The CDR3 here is CASSTKNTASGNTIYF. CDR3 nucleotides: TGTGCCAGTAGTACAAAAAACACAGCTTCTGGAAACACCATATATTTT.

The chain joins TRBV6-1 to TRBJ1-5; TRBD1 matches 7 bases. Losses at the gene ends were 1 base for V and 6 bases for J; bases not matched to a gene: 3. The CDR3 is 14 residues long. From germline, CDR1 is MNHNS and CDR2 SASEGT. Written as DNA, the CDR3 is TGTGCCAGCAGTGAAGAGACAGGGCCTCAGCCCCAGCATTTT. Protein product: CASSEETGPQPQHF.

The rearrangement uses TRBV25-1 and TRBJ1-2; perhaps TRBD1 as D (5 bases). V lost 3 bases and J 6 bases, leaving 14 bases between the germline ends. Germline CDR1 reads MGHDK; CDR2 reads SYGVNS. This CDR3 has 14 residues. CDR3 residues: CASSEARGRNGYTF. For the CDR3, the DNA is TGTGCCAGCAGTGAGGCTAGGGGCAGAAATGGCTACACCTTC.

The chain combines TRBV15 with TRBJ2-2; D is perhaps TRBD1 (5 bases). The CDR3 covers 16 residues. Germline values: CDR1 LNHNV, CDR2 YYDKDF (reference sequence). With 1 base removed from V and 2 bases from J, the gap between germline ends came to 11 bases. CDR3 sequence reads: CATSRGVGANTGELFF. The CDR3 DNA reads TGTGCCACCAGCAGAGGGGTAGGGGCCAACACCGGGGAGCTGTTTTTT.

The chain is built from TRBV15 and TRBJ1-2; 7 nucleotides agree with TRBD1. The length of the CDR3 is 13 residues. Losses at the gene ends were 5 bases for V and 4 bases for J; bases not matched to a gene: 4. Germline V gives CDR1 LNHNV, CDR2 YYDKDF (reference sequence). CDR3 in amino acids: CATSLTGAYGYTF. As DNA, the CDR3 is TGTGCCACCAGCCTTACAGGGGCCTATGGCTACACCTTC.

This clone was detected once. CDR3 in DNA: TGTGCCAGTAGGAAGACAGGGGTTGGGTACAATGAGCAGTTCTTC. Protein: CASRKTGVGYNEQFF. The V and J genes are TRBV19 and TRBJ2-1; 8 bases agree with TRBD1. The CDR3 loop spans 15 amino acids. Germline CDR1 LNHDA, CDR2 SQIVND (reference sequence). V was clipped by 6 bases and J by 4 bases; unmatched bases: 8.

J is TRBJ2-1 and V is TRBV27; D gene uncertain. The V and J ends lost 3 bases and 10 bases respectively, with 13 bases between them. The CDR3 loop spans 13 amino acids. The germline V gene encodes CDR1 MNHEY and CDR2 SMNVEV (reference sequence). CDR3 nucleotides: TGTGCCAGCAGTTTCGTGAGGTCCAGCGAGCAGTTCTTC. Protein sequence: CASSFVRSSEQFF.

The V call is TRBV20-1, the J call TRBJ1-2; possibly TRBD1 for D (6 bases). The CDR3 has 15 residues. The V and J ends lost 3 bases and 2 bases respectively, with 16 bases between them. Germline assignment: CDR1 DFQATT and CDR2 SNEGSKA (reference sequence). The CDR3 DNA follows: TGCAGTGCTAGTTCTTCCTCAGGGGAGAACTATGGCTACACCTTC. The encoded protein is CSASSSSGENYGYTF.

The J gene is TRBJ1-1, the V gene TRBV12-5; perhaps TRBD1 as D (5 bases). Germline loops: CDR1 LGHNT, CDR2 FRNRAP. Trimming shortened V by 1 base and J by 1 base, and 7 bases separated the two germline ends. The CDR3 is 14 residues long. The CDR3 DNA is TGTGCTAGTGGTTTGGGGGGCGCGAACACTGAAGCTTTCTTT. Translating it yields CASGLGGANTEAFF.

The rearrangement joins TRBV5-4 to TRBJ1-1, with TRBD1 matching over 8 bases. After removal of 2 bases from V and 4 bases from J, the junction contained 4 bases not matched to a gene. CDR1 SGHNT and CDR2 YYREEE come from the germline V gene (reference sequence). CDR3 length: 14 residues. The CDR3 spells CASSLQGGSTEAFF. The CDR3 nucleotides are TGTGCCAGCAGCTTACAGGGGGGCAGCACTGAAGCTTTCTTT.

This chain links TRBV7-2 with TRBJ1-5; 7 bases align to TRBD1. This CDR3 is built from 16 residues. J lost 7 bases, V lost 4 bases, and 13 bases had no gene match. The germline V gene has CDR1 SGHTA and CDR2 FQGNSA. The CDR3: CASSSRQGVGGQPQHF. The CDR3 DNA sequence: TGTGCCAGCAGCTCCAGACAGGGAGTAGGAGGACAGCCCCAGCATTTT.

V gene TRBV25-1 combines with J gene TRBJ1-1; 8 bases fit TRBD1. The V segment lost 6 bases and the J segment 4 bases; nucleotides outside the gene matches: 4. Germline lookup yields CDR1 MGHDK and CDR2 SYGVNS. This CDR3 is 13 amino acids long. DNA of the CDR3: TGTGCCAGCAGCTTTACAGGGGGCACTGAAGCTTTCTTT. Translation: CASSFTGGTEAFF.

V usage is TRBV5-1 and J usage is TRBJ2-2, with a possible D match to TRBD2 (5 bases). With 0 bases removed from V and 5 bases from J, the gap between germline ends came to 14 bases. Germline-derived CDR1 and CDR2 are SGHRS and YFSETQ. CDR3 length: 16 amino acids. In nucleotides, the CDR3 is TGCGCCAGCAGCTTGGGAGGGAGTGAGGTGACCGGGGAGCTGTTTTTT. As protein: CASSLGGSEVTGELFF.

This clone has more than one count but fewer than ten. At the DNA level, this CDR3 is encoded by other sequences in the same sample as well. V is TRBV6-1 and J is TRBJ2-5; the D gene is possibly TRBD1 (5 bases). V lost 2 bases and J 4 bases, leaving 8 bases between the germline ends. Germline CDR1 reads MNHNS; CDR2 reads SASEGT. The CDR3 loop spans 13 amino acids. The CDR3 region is CASSEQGRETQYF. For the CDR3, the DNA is TGTGCCAGCAGTGAACAGGGAAGAGAGACCCAGTACTTC.

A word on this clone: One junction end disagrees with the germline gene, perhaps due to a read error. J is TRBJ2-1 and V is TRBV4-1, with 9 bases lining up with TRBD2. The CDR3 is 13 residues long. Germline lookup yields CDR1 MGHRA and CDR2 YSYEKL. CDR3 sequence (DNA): TGCGCCAGCAGCCCAGAAGGGGGCCTAGCGGGGATCTTC. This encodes CASSPEGGLAGIF.

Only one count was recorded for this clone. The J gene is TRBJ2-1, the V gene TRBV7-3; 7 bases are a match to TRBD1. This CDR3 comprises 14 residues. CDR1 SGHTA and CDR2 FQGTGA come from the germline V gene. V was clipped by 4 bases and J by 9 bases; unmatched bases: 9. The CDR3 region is CASSSWTGRGEQFF. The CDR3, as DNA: TGTGCCAGCAGCTCCTGGACAGGTAGAGGTGAGCAGTTCTTC.

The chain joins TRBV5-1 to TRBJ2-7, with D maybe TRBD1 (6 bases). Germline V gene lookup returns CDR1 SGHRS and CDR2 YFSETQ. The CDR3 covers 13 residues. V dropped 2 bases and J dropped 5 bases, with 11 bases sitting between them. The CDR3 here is CASSFGTNNEQYF. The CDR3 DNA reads TGCGCCAGCAGCTTCGGGACAAACAACGAGCAGTACTTC.

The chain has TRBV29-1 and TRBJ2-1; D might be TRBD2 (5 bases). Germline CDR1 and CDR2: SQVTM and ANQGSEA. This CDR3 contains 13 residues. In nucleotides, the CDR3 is TGCACCGCCCAGCGGAGCCGGTCTGGTGAGCAGTTCTTC. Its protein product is CTAQRSRSGEQFF.

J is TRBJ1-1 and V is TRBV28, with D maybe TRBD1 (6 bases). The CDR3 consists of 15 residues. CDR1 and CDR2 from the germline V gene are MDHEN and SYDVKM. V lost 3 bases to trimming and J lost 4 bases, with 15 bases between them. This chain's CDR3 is CASSFIGGGGTEAFF. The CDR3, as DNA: TGTGCCAGCAGTTTCATCGGGGGCGGGGGCACTGAAGCTTTCTTT.

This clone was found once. The CDR3 nucleotides are TGTGCCAGTAGTATTAGTATTCTAGCGGCGAACACCGGGGAGCTGTTTTTT. Protein: CASSISILAANTGELFF. The genes are TRBV19 and TRBJ2-2, with 7 bases identical to TRBD2. The V gene end was trimmed by 3 bases and the J gene end by 0 bases; junction bases not matched to a gene: 7. The germline gives CDR1 LNHDA, CDR2 SQIVND (reference sequence). The CDR3 has 17 amino acids.

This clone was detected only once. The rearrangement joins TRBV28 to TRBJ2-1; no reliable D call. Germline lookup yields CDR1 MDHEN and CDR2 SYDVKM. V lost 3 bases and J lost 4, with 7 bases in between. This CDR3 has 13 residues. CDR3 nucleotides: TGTGCCAGCAGTTTTCCAGTATACAATGAGCAGTTCTTC. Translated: CASSFPVYNEQFF.

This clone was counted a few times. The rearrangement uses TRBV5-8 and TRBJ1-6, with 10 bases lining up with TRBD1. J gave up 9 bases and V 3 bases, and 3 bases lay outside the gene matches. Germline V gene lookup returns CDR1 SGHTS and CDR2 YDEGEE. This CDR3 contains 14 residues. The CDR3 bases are TGTGCCAGCAGCTCGGGACAGGGGAGTTCACCCCTCCACTTT. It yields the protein CASSSGQGSSPLHF.